The clone carrying this TCR beta chain was observed at least ten times. The data derive from a study of T cells after yellow fever vaccination. TCRdb used MiXCR to reprocess the 5' RACE reads, holding one entry per CDR3 protein. In the table there are 30,000 or so distinct CDR3 sequences, roughly 6.3% of which are singletons. Trimming cost V 2 bases and J 2 bases, with 11 bases left between them. The V gene's germline CDR1 is LGHNA and CDR2 YNFKEQ. CDR3 length: 15 residues. The clonotype was recovered from a man aged 25 to 45 who received the YFV17D yellow fever vaccine. The chain combines TRBV4-2 with TRBJ2-3; D not resolved. Material: PBMCs, either bulk or a sorted T-cell subset (CD4+, CD8+, memory, or dextramer-sorted; not recorded which), obtained on the day of the yellow fever booster vaccination. CDR3 in amino acids: CASSQTNQITDTQYF. The CDR3 DNA sequence: TGTGCCAGCAGCCAAACGAACCAGATCACAGATACGCAGTATTTT.